This entry lists 14 T cell receptor beta chains sequenced from one sample in a study of beta chain features in type 1 diabetes. The investigators reverse transcribed all of the isolated RNA, so they sequenced expressed TCRB transcripts. TCRdb's table, derived via immunoSEQ multiplex PCR, lists solely in-frame clones and lacks some. The data contain 300,000 to 450,000 clones, roughly 12% of them singletons. Overall study results and limits: TCRB CDR3s from Type 1 diabetes patients were moderately but significantly shorter in all four CD4+ subsets.

Their cognate antigens are unknown. Sequencing was done on a sample of naive CD4+ T cells from blood. The origin of the receptors is a woman aged 18-29 years with type 1 diabetes.

A few counts support this clone. The chain employs TRBV28 and TRBJ2-5; possible D gene TRBD2, 5 bases. Germline assignment: CDR1 MDHEN and CDR2 SYDVKM. The CDR3 runs 15 residues. V lost 4 bases and J lost 2, with 14 bases in between. CDR3 sequence (DNA): TGTGCCAGCAGTTCCCGGGGTAATCGGCAAGAGACCCAGTACTTC. It codes for CASSSRGNRQETQYF.

The V and J genes are TRBV27 and TRBJ1-1; D unresolved. This CDR3 contains 13 residues. Germline CDR1 and CDR2: MNHEY and SMNVEV (reference sequence). Trimming cost V 6 bases and J 1 base, with 9 bases left between them. CDR3: CASRERENTEAFF. The CDR3 region has the DNA TGTGCCAGCAGGGAGCGGGAGAACACTGAAGCTTTCTTT.

J is TRBJ1-1 and V is TRBV19; D ambiguous. V lost 3 bases to trimming and J lost 4 bases, with 9 bases between them. Per germline, CDR1 LNHDA and CDR2 SQIVND (reference sequence). The CDR3 has 13 residues. This chain's CDR3 is CASSMEAPTEAFF. The DNA for the CDR3 is TGTGCCAGTAGTATGGAGGCCCCCACTGAAGCTTTCTTT.

This clone was seen only a few times. The chain couples TRBV7-9 to TRBJ2-7; D call uncertain. This CDR3 is 12 amino acids long. CDR1 SEHNR and CDR2 FQNEAQ come from the germline V gene (reference sequence). Trimming stripped 5 bases from V and 2 bases from J, with 7 bases between. The CDR3 DNA is TGTGCCAGCAGCACGACAACCTACGAGCAGTACTTC. The encoded protein is CASSTTTYEQYF.

This clone has only a few counts. V and J are TRBV4-3 and TRBJ1-2, with 8 bases aligning to TRBD1. J was trimmed by 0 bases and V by 3 bases; bases with no gene match: 3. Germline lookup yields CDR1 LGHNA and CDR2 YSLEER. CDR3 size: 15 residues. CDR3 in DNA: TGCGCCAGCAGCCATGGACAGGGAGCTAACTATGGCTACACCTTC. This encodes CASSHGQGANYGYTF.

This clone was observed a handful of times. The genes are TRBV11-2 and TRBJ1-1; no reliable D call. Trimming removed 5 bases from V and 8 bases from J, with 21 bases in between. The V gene's germline CDR1 is SGHAT and CDR2 FQNNGV. The length of the CDR3 is 15 residues. Here the CDR3 reads CASSQTPSTHPEAFF. The CDR3 coding sequence is TGTGCCAGCAGCCAAACCCCGAGCACGCACCCCGAAGCTTTCTTT. Supplemented by reference TRBV11-2 and TRBJ1-1, the full variable domain reads EAGVAQSPRYKIIEKRQSVAFWCNPISGHATLYWYQQILGQGPKLLIQFQNNGVVDDSQLPKDRFSAERLKGVDSTLKIQPAKLEDSAVYLCASSQTPSTHPEAFFGQGTRLTVV.

V gene TRBV10-2 combines with J gene TRBJ1-6; 7 bases fit TRBD1. With V trimmed by 10 bases and J by 6 bases, 9 bases remained unmatched. Germline CDR1 and CDR2: WSHSY and SAAADI. The CDR3 is 14 residues long. CDR3 sequence (DNA): TGCGCCACCAAAACAGGGGTTGGTAATTCACCCCTCCACTTT. Its translation is CATKTGVGNSPLHF.

J is TRBJ2-1 and V is TRBV4-3, with TRBD2 identical over 8 bases. From germline, CDR1 is LGHNA and CDR2 YSLEER. The V gene end was trimmed by 0 bases and the J gene end by 10 bases; junction bases not matched to a gene: 14. The CDR3 loop spans 17 amino acids. The chain's CDR3 is CASSQDWFGDSGTEQFF. The DNA for the CDR3 is TGCGCCAGCAGCCAAGATTGGTTTGGTGATAGCGGGACAGAGCAGTTCTTC.

Worth noting for this clone: Within the sample, other DNA sequences also encode this same CDR3. CDR3 region: CSVGGDRLNTEAFF. The DNA of the CDR3 is TGCAGCGTGGGGGGGGACAGGCTAAACACTGAAGCTTTCTTT. V is TRBV29-1 and J is TRBJ1-1; 8 bases line up with TRBD1. The CDR3 runs 14 residues. CDR1 SQVTM and CDR2 ANQGSEA come from the germline V gene. V lost 6 bases to trimming and J lost 2 bases; unmatched junction nucleotides: 8.

This clone has more than one count but fewer than ten. The chain has TRBV28 and TRBJ1-5, with TRBD1 as a possible D gene (6 bases). The V end lost 5 bases, the J end lost 3 bases, and 14 bases lay between the germline ends. CDR1 MDHEN and CDR2 SYDVKM come from the germline V gene. The CDR3 is made up of 15 amino acids. CDR3 sequence reads: CASSPTGSPNQPQHF. CDR3 nucleotides: TGTGCCAGCAGTCCGACAGGATCCCCCAATCAGCCCCAGCATTTT.

The V and J genes are TRBV28 and TRBJ2-1; 12 bases map to TRBD2. Trimming removed 6 bases from V and 6 bases from J; junction bases left unmatched: 15. CDR3 length: 18 amino acids. Germline loops: CDR1 MDHEN, CDR2 SYDVKM. The CDR3 nucleotides read TGTGCCAGCAGATGCTTCCTGTTCGGACTAGCGGGACGCAATGAGCAGTTCTTC. Protein product: CASRCFLFGLAGRNEQFF.

The chain recombines TRBV7-9 with TRBJ1-1; weak D call: TRBD1 (5 bases). V lost 3 bases, J lost 3 bases, and 8 bases lay in between. Germline CDR1 is SEHNR and CDR2 is FQNEAQ (reference sequence). The CDR3 has 13 amino acids. DNA of the CDR3: TGTGCCAGCAGCTTGAGACAGTACACTGAAGCTTTCTTT. It yields the protein CASSLRQYTEAFF.

The J gene is TRBJ2-7, the V gene TRBV10-3; 7 bases match TRBD1. The germline V gene encodes CDR1 ENHRY and CDR2 SYGVKD. The V segment lost 4 bases and the J segment 2 bases; nucleotides outside the gene matches: 5. The CDR3 spans 14 residues. The CDR3 loop reads CAISANRGPYEQYF. DNA of the CDR3: TGTGCCATCAGTGCTAACAGGGGTCCCTACGAGCAGTACTTC.

CDR3 in amino acids: CASSQSGRGTDTQYF. As DNA, the CDR3 is TGTGCCAGCAGCCAAAGCGGGAGAGGGACAGATACGCAGTATTTT. The chain employs TRBV28 and TRBJ2-3; 8 nucleotides match TRBD2. V was clipped by 6 bases and J by 3 bases; unmatched bases: 8. CDR1 and CDR2 (germline): MDHEN, SYDVKM. This CDR3 spans 15 amino acids. Based on the CDR3 plus reference TRBV28 and TRBJ2-3, the full variable domain is DVKVTQSSRYLVKRTGEKVFLECVQDMDHENMFWYRQDPGLGLRLIYFSYDVKMKEKGDIPEGYSVSREKKERFSLILESASTNQTSMYLCASSQSGRGTDTQYFGPGTRLTVL.